The 29 T cell receptor beta chains given below trace back to one sample, sequenced in a study of RUNX1 and TCR beta rearrangement in T-cell leukemia. The sequenced amplicons covered TCR beta DJ as well as VDJ rearrangements. TCRdb called the PCR reads again in MiXCR, with one record for every CDR3 protein. The data show 290 or so distinct CDR3 sequences, approximately 31% seen once. Sequenced: blood. These receptors were collected from a male donor with T-cell acute lymphoblastic leukemia.

This clonotype is large. The chain carries TRBV20-1 and TRBJ1-4; tentative D call: TRBD1 (6 bases). Deletions cut 3 bases from V and 7 bases from J, with 12 bases between. From germline, CDR1 is DFQATT and CDR2 SNEGSKA (reference sequence). The CDR3 runs to 13 residues. The CDR3 spells CSASTGISEKLFF. In DNA, the CDR3 is TGCAGTGCTAGTACAGGGATAAGTGAAAAACTGTTTTTT.

This clonotype is judged large. The chain couples TRBV28 to TRBJ1-1; D might be TRBD1 (6 bases). Deletions cut 3 bases from V and 5 bases from J, with 16 bases between. The CDR3 has 15 residues. Germline V gives CDR1 MDHEN, CDR2 SYDVKM. CDR3: CASSFLGAWATEAFF. The CDR3 DNA reads as TGTGCCAGCAGTTTTTTGGGGGCTTGGGCGACTGAAGCTTTCTTT.

This clonotype is labeled medium-sized. This chain links TRBV6-6 with TRBJ1-2; 8 bases match TRBD1. The germline V gene has CDR1 MNHNY and CDR2 SVGAGI (reference sequence). The CDR3 covers 12 residues. V trimming: 6 bases; J trimming: 4 bases; junction bases outside the gene matches: 1. The CDR3 here is CASRTGGYGYTF. The DNA of the CDR3 is TGTGCCAGCAGAACAGGGGGCTATGGCTACACCTTC.

This chain uses TRBV11-3 with TRBJ1-1; unclear D gene. Germline V gene lookup returns CDR1 SGHNT and CDR2 YENEEA. V was shortened by 5 bases and J by 11 bases, with 15 bases between the two germline ends. This CDR3 contains 12 residues. The CDR3 sequence: CASSPAGRPAFF. The CDR3 nucleotides read TGTGCCAGCAGCCCTGCGGGAAGACCGGCTTTCTTT.

This clonotype rates as medium-sized. The V call is TRBV6-2 or TRBV6-3, the J call TRBJ1-2, with 9 positions matching TRBD1. Losses at the gene ends were 8 bases for V and 4 bases for J; bases not matched to a gene: 8. The CDR3 sequence is 14 residues long. Per germline, CDR1 MNHEY and CDR2 SVGEGT. The CDR3 is CASGGTGIPYGYTF. CDR3 bases: TGTGCCAGCGGGGGGACAGGGATACCCTATGGCTACACCTTC.

By sample share, this clonotype is large (0.1 to 1%). This chain uses TRBV5-6 with TRBJ1-4, with TRBD1 as a possible D gene (6 bases). In germline, CDR1 is SGHDT, CDR2 YYEEEE. This CDR3 region has 16 residues. Trimming pared 4 bases from V and 3 bases from J, leaving 16 bases between. For the CDR3, the DNA is TGTGCCAGCAGCCCGCTGGGGGGCCTTGCTAATGAAAAACTGTTTTTT. Protein: CASSPLGGLANEKLFF.

This clonotype qualifies as medium-sized. The chain is built from TRBV5-8 and TRBJ1-1; tentative D call: TRBD1 (5 bases). This CDR3 comprises 17 residues. From germline, CDR1 is SGHTS and CDR2 YDEGEE. Trimming took off 1 base at V and 4 bases at J, with 20 bases between the two ends. DNA for the CDR3: TGTGCCAGCAGCTTGTACAGATCCAAAGGGGAGAGCACTGAAGCTTTCTTT. Its protein product is CASSLYRSKGESTEAFF. The entire variable domain, with the rest obtained from reference TRBV5-8 and TRBJ1-1, is as follows: EAGVTQSPTHLIKTRGQQATLRCSPISGHTSVYWYQQALGLGLQFLLWYDEGEERNRGNFPPRFSGRQFPNYSSELNVNALELEDSALYLCASSLYRSKGESTEAFFGQGTRLTVV.

The CDR3 DNA follows: TGTGCCACCCAGCGGGAGCCCCCCTACGAGCAGTACTTC. This gives the protein CATQREPPYEQYF. V is TRBV2 and J is TRBJ2-7; 8 positions agree with TRBD2. Germline lookup yields CDR1 SNHLY and CDR2 FYNNEI. Trimming took 10 bases from V and 2 from J; bases not matched to a gene: 7. The CDR3 has 13 amino acids.

The V call is TRBV19, the J call TRBJ2-7; the D gene could be TRBD1 or TRBD2 (5 bases each). The length of the CDR3 is 15 residues. Looked up from germline, CDR1 is LNHDA and CDR2 is SQIVND (reference sequence). V was pared by 9 bases and J by 0 bases, with 18 bases between. The CDR3 spells CASSGTSRLSYEQYF. Written as DNA, the CDR3 is TGTGCCAGCAGTGGGACCTCTCGACTCTCCTACGAGCAGTACTTC.

By sample fraction, this clonotype is large. The chain is built from TRBV10-3 and TRBJ2-1; 7 nucleotides match TRBD2. V shed 6 bases, J shed 6 bases, and the junction held 11 bases outside the gene matches. The CDR3 contains 15 residues. CDR1 is ENHRY and CDR2 is SYGVKD in the germline V gene. The CDR3 DNA reads as TGTGCCATCAGAAGAAGCGGGGAACAAGGCAATGAGCAGTTCTTC. Translated, it gives CAIRRSGEQGNEQFF.

Judged by abundance, this clonotype is medium-sized (0.01 to 0.1%). This chain uses TRBV6-1 with TRBJ2-2; 8 bases match TRBD1. The V segment lost 7 bases and the J segment 6 bases; nucleotides outside the gene matches: 10. Looked up from germline, CDR1 is MNHNS and CDR2 is SASEGT. This CDR3 is built from 15 residues. The CDR3: CASIRTGQVAGELFF. In DNA form, the CDR3 reads TGTGCCAGCATAAGGACGGGACAGGTCGCCGGGGAGCTGTTTTTT.

Comments on this clonotype: This sequence may be a read error, since a much larger clone differs from it by one base. The CDR3 bases are TGTGCCAGCAGCCACGAAAGGGCTAATGAAAAACTGTTTTTT. Translating gives CASSHERANEKLFF. The chain joins TRBV6-5 to TRBJ1-4; D gene unclear. Trimming left V 6 bases short and J 3 bases short, with 11 bases between. The length of the CDR3 is 14 residues. Germline-derived CDR1 and CDR2 are MNHEY and SVGAGI.

This clonotype rates as medium-sized. The rearrangement uses TRBV7-9 and TRBJ2-1; no reliable D call. The CDR3 extends over 14 amino acids. V was trimmed by 1 base and J by 7 bases, leaving 11 bases between them. CDR1 is SEHNR, CDR2 FQNEAQ, per germline (reference sequence). CDR3 in amino acids: CASSLGATQNEQFF. In DNA, the CDR3 is TGTGCCAGCAGCTTAGGAGCTACCCAAAATGAGCAGTTCTTC.

This sequence joins TRBV14 and TRBJ1-2, with 7 positions matching TRBD1. Germline lookup yields CDR1 SGHDN and CDR2 FVKESK. This CDR3 spans 16 amino acids. CDR3 coding DNA: TGTTCCATCATCCTCACAGGGGCCGCCCGACCCTATGGCTACACCTTC. It translates to CSIILTGAARPYGYTF.

As for this clonotype: At one boundary the junction diverges from the germline segment, which might be a read error. The chain is built from TRBV10-1 and TRBJ1-4, with D maybe TRBD1 (5 bases). The J call may be faulty, since TRBJ2-3 better matches the DNA end. The germline V gene encodes CDR1 WNHNN and CDR2 SYGVQD (reference sequence). The length of the CDR3 is 18 residues. The DNA of the CDR3 is TGCGCCAGCGGTGACCCTGTGACGGACATTTCTAGCACAGATACGCAGTATTTT. It translates to CASGDPVTDISSTDTQYF.

This clonotype is classed as medium-sized. This chain joins TRBV28 and TRBJ1-5; D remains ambiguous. The CDR3 loop spans 17 amino acids. The germline V gene has CDR1 MDHEN and CDR2 SYDVKM. Trimming stripped 2 bases from V and 0 bases from J, with 14 bases between. The CDR3 protein is CASSLAEADYSNQPQHF. The CDR3 bases are TGTGCCAGCAGTTTAGCGGAGGCCGATTATAGCAATCAGCCCCAGCATTTT.

Sample share makes this clonotype medium-sized. The chain has TRBV28 and TRBJ1-3; no definite D call. The V gene's germline CDR1 is MDHEN and CDR2 SYDVKM. V lost 8 bases, J lost 1 base, and 12 bases lay in between. The CDR3 has 14 residues. The CDR3 bases are TGTGCCAGCCCCTTGGGAGGGTCTGGAAACACCATATATTTT. Translated: CASPLGGSGNTIYF.

The chain joins TRBV20-1 to TRBJ1-1; D remains ambiguous. The tail of the sequence fits TRBJ2-7 better, so the J call may be wrong. Germline CDR1 DFQATT, CDR2 SNEGSKA (reference sequence). This CDR3 is built from 11 residues. CDR3 amino acids: CSARVGNEQYF. CDR3 DNA sequence: TGCAGTGCCCGGGTTGGCAACGAGCAGTACTTC.

This sequence joins TRBV6-1 and TRBJ1-4, with 7 bases that match TRBD1. V shed 7 bases and J 12 bases; nucleotides not matched to a gene: 5. CDR1 and CDR2 (germline): MNHNS, SASEGT. The CDR3 is made up of 11 amino acids. The CDR3 DNA sequence: TGTGCCAGCAACAACAGGGGAGAACTGTTTTTT. It yields the protein CASNNRGELFF.

This clonotype rates as medium-sized. V usage is TRBV10-3 and J usage is TRBJ2-7; tentative D call: TRBD1 (5 bases). The germline V and J ends were trimmed by 0 bases and 7 bases, with 16 bases remaining between them. From germline, CDR1 is ENHRY and CDR2 SYGVKD. The CDR3 is made up of 15 amino acids. CDR3 sequence reads: CAISESDTYSGEQYF. In DNA form, the CDR3 reads TGTGCCATCAGTGAGTCGGACACCTACTCAGGGGAGCAGTACTTC.

Within the sample, this clonotype is medium-sized (0.01 to 0.1%). The chain recombines TRBV6-2 or TRBV6-3 with TRBJ2-1; D gene ambiguous. The germline V and J ends were trimmed by 2 bases and 2 bases, with 10 bases remaining between them. Germline loops: CDR1 MNHEY, CDR2 SVGEGT. There are 15 residues in the CDR3. The CDR3 DNA reads as TGTGCCAGCAGTTACAGAGGAGACCCCTACAATGAGCAGTTCTTC. It yields the protein CASSYRGDPYNEQFF.

This clonotype is labeled medium-sized. J is TRBJ1-1 and V is TRBV28, with D unresolved. The germline V gene has CDR1 MDHEN and CDR2 SYDVKM. This CDR3 has 12 amino acids. V was pared by 8 bases and J by 0 bases, with 7 bases between. CDR3 residues: CASSRMNTEAFF. The DNA for the CDR3 is TGTGCCAGCTCCAGGATGAACACTGAAGCTTTCTTT.

In regard to this clonotype: A much larger clone lies one base from this, so it may be a read error. The chain combines TRBV6-5 with TRBJ1-6; D is perhaps TRBD1 (5 bases). Germline lookup yields CDR1 MNHEY and CDR2 SVGAGI. The length of the CDR3 is 15 residues. The CDR3 DNA is TGTACCAGCAGTCGGGAACAGGAGATTGATTCACCCCTCCACTTT. It yields the protein CTSSREQEIDSPLHF.

This clonotype is categorized as large. The chain carries TRBV19 and TRBJ1-5; D is uncertain. The CDR3 contains 13 residues. Germline-derived CDR1 and CDR2 are LNHDA and SQIVND (reference sequence). V was clipped by 6 bases and J by 0 bases, with 6 bases between them. The chain's CDR3 is CASRYNSNQPQHF. CDR3 DNA sequence: TGTGCCAGTAGATACAATAGCAATCAGCCCCAGCATTTT.

By sample share, this clonotype is medium-sized (0.01 to 0.1%). CDR3 nucleotide sequence: TGTGCCAGCAGTTTGGGGAGGGCGATTTCACCCCTCCACTTT. Translation: CASSLGRAISPLHF. The gene calls are TRBV28 and TRBJ1-6; D call uncertain. V dropped 3 bases and J dropped 9 bases, with 12 bases sitting between them. CDR1 and CDR2 (germline): MDHEN, SYDVKM. This CDR3 region has 14 residues.

This clonotype is classed as medium-sized. This rearrangement joins TRBV6-1 to TRBJ1-1; the match to TRBD1 covers 8 bases. This CDR3 contains 15 residues. V was clipped by 3 bases and J by 4 bases; unmatched bases: 7. Per germline, CDR1 MNHNS and CDR2 SASEGT. The CDR3 DNA reads TGTGCCAGCAGTGAGCCCGGCAGGGGGCCCACTGAAGCTTTCTTT. Amino acids: CASSEPGRGPTEAFF.

Judged by abundance, this clonotype is medium-sized. The chain joins TRBV4-2 to TRBJ1-5, with 7 positions matching TRBD1. Germline trimming cut 0 bases from V and 9 bases from J; bases unmatched to any gene: 8. The CDR3 is 15 residues long. Germline V gene sequence: CDR1 LGHNA, CDR2 YNFKEQ. DNA for the CDR3: TGTGCCAGCAGCCAAGACCTGGACAGGTCAGCGCCCCAGCATTTT. This translates into CASSQDLDRSAPQHF.

By sample fraction, this clonotype is large (0.1 to 1%). This chain connects TRBV11-2 to TRBJ1-5, with TRBD1 identical over 7 bases. V shed 5 bases, J shed 3 bases, and the junction held 4 bases outside the gene matches. Germline V gene lookup returns CDR1 SGHAT and CDR2 FQNNGV. This CDR3 is built from 14 residues. CDR3 region: CASSPGTANQPQHF. The CDR3, as DNA: TGTGCCAGCAGCCCCGGGACAGCCAATCAGCCCCAGCATTTT.

The V gene is TRBV24-1, the J gene TRBJ1-1; 8 bases are a match to TRBD1. The CDR3 length is 14 residues. Germline CDR1 KGHDR, CDR2 SFDVKD. V gave up 7 bases and J gave up 3 bases; unmatched junction bases: 6. The CDR3 spells CATRTGELDTEAFF. For the CDR3, the DNA is TGTGCCACCAGGACAGGGGAATTGGACACTGAAGCTTTCTTT.